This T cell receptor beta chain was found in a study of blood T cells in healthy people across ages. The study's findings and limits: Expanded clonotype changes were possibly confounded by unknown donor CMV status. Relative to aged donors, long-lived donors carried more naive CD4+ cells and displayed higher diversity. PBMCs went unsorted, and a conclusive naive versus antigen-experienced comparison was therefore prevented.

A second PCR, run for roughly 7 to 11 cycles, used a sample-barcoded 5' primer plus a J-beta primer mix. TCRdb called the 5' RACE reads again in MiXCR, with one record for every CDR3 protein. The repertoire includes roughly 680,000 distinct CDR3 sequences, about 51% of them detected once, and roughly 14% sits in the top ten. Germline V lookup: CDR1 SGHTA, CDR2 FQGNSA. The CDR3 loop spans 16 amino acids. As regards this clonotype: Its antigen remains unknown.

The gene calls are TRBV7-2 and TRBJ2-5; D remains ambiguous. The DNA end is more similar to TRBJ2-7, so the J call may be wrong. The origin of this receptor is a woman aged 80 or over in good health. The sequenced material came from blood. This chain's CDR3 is CASSLAQAGLGYEQYF. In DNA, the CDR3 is TGTGCCAGCAGCTTAGCGCAGGCAGGCCTTGGGTACGAGCAGTACTTC.